This TCR beta chain comes out of a study of T cells in Graves' hyperthyroidism and ophthalmopathy. Study-wide findings and caveats: Median prediction lead before ophthalmopathy onset was about 6.7 months with the model. Blood also contained most expanded thyroid clonotypes above 0.001.

This clonotype occurred many times. Its antigen is not known. Clinical symptoms, serum thyroxine and TRAb, thyroid ultrasound and orbital computed tomography together formed the diagnostic basis. Template material for amplifying TCR beta CDR3 regions consisted of RNA transcripts. Researchers ran a first-round RT-PCR on the TCR CDR3 using the HTBI primer set. TCRdb reanalysed the multiplex PCR reads using MiXCR and keeps one entry per CDR3 protein. This table has hundreds of thousands of distinct CDR3 sequences, 45% appearing once. The source is an adult man with Graves' disease, either hyperthyroidism or ophthalmopathy (not recorded which). What was sequenced was peripheral blood or thyroid tissue (not recorded which).

The chain's CDR3 is CASSPSGQGGIRTF. Written as DNA, the CDR3 is TGTGCCAGCAGTCCATCGGGACAGGGCGGGATAAGGACCTTC. The chain combines TRBV6-1 with TRBJ1-2; TRBD1 aligns across 9 bases. Germline CDR1 reads MNHNS; CDR2 reads SASEGT. The ends lost 5 bases at V and 14 bases at J; junction bases unmatched: 15. The CDR3 has 14 residues.